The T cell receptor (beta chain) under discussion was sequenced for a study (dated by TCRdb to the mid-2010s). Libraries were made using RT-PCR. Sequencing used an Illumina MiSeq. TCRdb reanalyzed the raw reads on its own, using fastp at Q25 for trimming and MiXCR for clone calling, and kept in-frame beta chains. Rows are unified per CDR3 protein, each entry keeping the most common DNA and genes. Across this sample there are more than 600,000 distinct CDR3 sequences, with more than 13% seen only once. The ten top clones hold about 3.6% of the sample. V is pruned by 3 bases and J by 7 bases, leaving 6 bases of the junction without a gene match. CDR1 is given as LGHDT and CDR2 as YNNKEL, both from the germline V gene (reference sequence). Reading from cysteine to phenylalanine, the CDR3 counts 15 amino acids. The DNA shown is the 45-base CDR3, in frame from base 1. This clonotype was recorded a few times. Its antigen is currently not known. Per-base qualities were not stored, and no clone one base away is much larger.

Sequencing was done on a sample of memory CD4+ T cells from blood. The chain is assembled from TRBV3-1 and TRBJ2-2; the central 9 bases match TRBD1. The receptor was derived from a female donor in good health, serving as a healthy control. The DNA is TGTGCCAGCAGCCAGGGACAGGGAATAGGCGGGGAGCTGTTTTTT. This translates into CASSQGQGIGGELFF.